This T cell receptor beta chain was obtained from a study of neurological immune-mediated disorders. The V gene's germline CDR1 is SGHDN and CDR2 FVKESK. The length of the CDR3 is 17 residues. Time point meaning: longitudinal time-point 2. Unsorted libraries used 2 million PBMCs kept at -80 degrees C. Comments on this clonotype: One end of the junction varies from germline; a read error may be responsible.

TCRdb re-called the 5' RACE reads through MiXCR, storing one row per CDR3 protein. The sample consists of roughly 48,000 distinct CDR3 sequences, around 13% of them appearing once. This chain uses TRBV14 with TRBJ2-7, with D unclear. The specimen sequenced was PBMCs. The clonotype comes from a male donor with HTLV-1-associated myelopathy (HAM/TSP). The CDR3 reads CASSQDPRTRRSYAQYF. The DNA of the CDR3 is TGTGCCAGCAGCCAAGACCCAAGGACGCGGCGATCCTACGCGCAGTACTTC.